This T cell receptor beta chain was sequenced for a study of blood T cell repertoires in COVID-19. Turning to the study itself: The United States, Italy and Spain provided the acute and convalescent COVID-19 samples. PBMCs, B-cell-depleted T cells, or T cells were the source of the cDNA or gDNA that made up the material.

In the source study's methods: From reference gene primer amplification, estimates of nucleated cell counts were derived. Profiled with immunoSEQ multiplex PCR; TCRdb holds only in-frame clones, not every one. That table gives V, J and clone size, and the DNA gave D and trimming. The table records around 700,000 clones, about nine tenths of them present only once. This CDR3 has 13 residues. Germline trimming cut 6 bases from V and 10 bases from J; bases unmatched to any gene: 6. Looked up from germline, CDR1 is MNHEY and CDR2 is SVGAGI. This chain joins TRBV6-5 and TRBJ1-6, with 7 bases identical to TRBD1. The sequence derives from a woman younger than 30 with acute or convalescent COVID-19. The source material was peripheral blood. The CDR3, as DNA: TGTGCCAGCAGACCACAGGGGCGGTCACCCCTCCACTTT. It yields the protein CASRPQGRSPLHF.